This T cell receptor (beta chain) was recovered during a study of T-cell memory formation after mild COVID-19. Many counts were recorded for this clonotype. The antigen remains unidentified. The V gene end was trimmed by 3 bases and the J gene end by 0 bases; junction bases not matched to a gene: 4. The CDR3 totals 18 residues. Per germline, CDR1 SGHRS and CDR2 YFSETQ. Overall study findings and caveats: The SARS-CoV-2 specificity of second-wave clones reaching peak at day 37 remained unverified.

5'RACE with constant-segment primers yielded barcoded, UMI-tagged TCR alpha and TCR beta cDNA libraries. MiXCR was run by TCRdb on the 5' RACE reads, yielding one entry per CDR3 protein. The sample lists roughly 310,000 distinct CDR3 sequences; approximately 15% were seen once. The sample comprised PBMCs or a T cell subset sorted from them (not recorded which). The receptor was derived from a man younger than 35 who had mild COVID-19 (a few samples of this study predate the infection). Cell type and time point are not known. The rearrangement links TRBV5-1 to TRBJ2-2; 14 bases are a match to TRBD2. The CDR3, as DNA: TGCGCCAGCAGCTACGGGACTAGCGGGGGTCCGAACACCGGGGAGCTGTTTTTT. This sequence encodes CASSYGTSGGPNTGELFF.